The T cell receptor (beta chain) under discussion was sequenced for a study of T cell responses to AZD1222 COVID-19 vaccine (dated by TCRdb to the early 2020s). A note on the overall study: Because spike-specific TCR depth and breadth did not differ between the two schedules, AZD1222 recipients who got a second dose at roughly 4 weeks were pooled with those who got a second dose at roughly 12 weeks. A total of about 230 trial participants underwent TCR sequencing, of whom 207 received two doses of AZD1222 and 26 received two doses of the MenACWY control vaccine. Trial participants were enrolled by age into 18-55, 56-69 and 70-plus year subgroups, with about 150, 28 and 57 TCR-sequenced participants respectively. Study-wide conclusions, independent of this receptor: Because no day 14 peak-response samples were available, repertoires were characterized only after the peak T cell response. After two AZD1222 doses, both the breadth and the depth of spike-specific TCRs were significantly higher than at day 0 and than in MenACWY recipients. Participants were mostly white British and included more females than males, and it was suggested by the authors that clonal diversity may have been underestimated. In the small 56-69-year group, the increase in depth fell short of significance, most likely because of low power. Nearly half of unique spike-specific TCRs reportedly recognized epitopes outside regions mutated in the B.1.351 and B.1.1.7 variants. Conclusions about previously exposed vaccinees are limited because only six or seven AZD1222 recipients were SARS-CoV-2 seropositive at baseline. The whole spike protein was spanned by vaccine-associated CD4 TCRs, and dominant responses were seen in regions 160-218 and 743-854.

Per the publication, the time point label means: baseline before first vaccination. Vaccinee samples were obtained from the UK trials COV001 and COV002, which included a single-blind randomized controlled phase 2/3 trial of AZD1222 (ChAdOx1 nCoV-19) in healthy adults. Trial participant PBMC samples were collected at day 0 and day 28 after the second dose for TCRbeta chain sequencing. This clone was recorded only once. Its antigen target is currently unknown. There are no base qualities to consult, and no much larger clone falls within one base. The CDR3 regions of human TCRbeta chains were analyzed by immunosequencing. The paper's processing steps were these. Repertoire TCRs were checked for matches against a reference library of SARS-CoV-2-specific TCRs that had been generated using the MIRA antigen-specificity platform. Breadth was defined as the fraction of unique TCRs that were SARS-CoV-2-associated. Depth was defined as the fraction of total T cells that were SARS-CoV-2-associated. Using the MIRA data, each spike-specific TCR was assigned both to the spike region to which the TCR was reactive and to a CD4 or CD8 class. Log10-transformed breadth and depth values were compared by one-way ANOVA with Sidak's multiple comparisons tests. TCRdb carries this immuneACCESS record with in-frame sequences only. Its versions omit some clonotypes, under half of them owing to an unresolved V gene in the studies checked, with the rest unexplained. V, J and clone size reflect that table, while D and trimming were determined from the DNA. The sample records 89,000 or so clones, over 70% of which are singletons. The leading ten clones occupy around 15% of the sample.

Measured from the cysteine to the phenylalanine, the CDR3 is 16 residues long. This entry keeps only the CDR3 DNA: 48 bases, framed from base 1. Reading the germline V gene (reference sequence) gives CDR1 LGHDT and CDR2 YNNKEL. Trimmed from V: 2 bases; trimmed from J: 3 bases; junction bases lacking a gene match: 6. The chain is made from TRBV3-1 (or the pseudogene TRBV3-2) and TRBJ1-5; TRBD1 lines up with 8 middle nucleotides. This specimen was peripheral blood, taken on day 0 of AZD1222 vaccination. This receptor was taken from an adult in good health. CDR3 loop: CASSQTGTGVNQPQHF. The bases are TGTGCCAGCAGCCAAACCGGGACAGGAGTCAATCAGCCCCAGCATTTT.